A single sample is the source of the 23 T cell receptor beta chains below, sequenced in a study of T cell changes during pregnancy in multiple sclerosis. Sequenced by immunoSEQ multiplex PCR; TCRdb stores in-frame clones only, minus some. The sample holds approximately 85,000 clones, approximately 93% seen once. The source was peripheral blood, collected in the first trimester of pregnancy. These receptors came from a female donor with multiple sclerosis, enrolled in a pregnancy study.

This rearrangement joins TRBV25-1 to TRBJ2-1; 11 nucleotides align to TRBD1. Per germline, CDR1 MGHDK and CDR2 SYGVNS. The trim removed 8 bases at V and 6 bases at J, leaving 12 bases unmatched. The CDR3 covers 16 residues. CDR3 protein: CASPGGGTGGVNEQFF. In DNA form, the CDR3 reads TGTGCCAGCCCCGGAGGCGGGACAGGGGGTGTCAATGAGCAGTTCTTC. The full variable domain, rest sourced from reference TRBV25-1 and TRBJ2-1, is EADIYQTPRYLVIGTGKKITLECSQTMGHDKMYWYQQDPGMELHLIHYSYGVNSTEKGDLSSESTVSRIRTEHFPLTLESARPSHTSQYLCASPGGGTGGVNEQFFGPGTRLTVL.

J is TRBJ2-7 and V is TRBV2; 9 nucleotides align to TRBD1. CDR1 is SNHLY, CDR2 FYNNEI, per germline. V lost 6 bases to trimming and J lost 3 bases; unmatched junction nucleotides: 6. The CDR3 runs to 14 residues. The CDR3 nucleotides read TGTGCCAGCAGGACGGGACAGGGAATCTACGAGCAGTACTTC. It translates to CASRTGQGIYEQYF.

This chain joins TRBV27 and TRBJ2-7; tentative D call: TRBD1 (6 bases). In germline, CDR1 is MNHEY, CDR2 SMNVEV (reference sequence). Trimming shortened V by 6 bases and J by 3 bases, and 18 bases separated the two germline ends. The CDR3 covers 15 residues. For the CDR3, the DNA is TGTGCCAGCAGCCCTAAGGACAGATTTCTCTACGAGCAGTACTTC. This translates into CASSPKDRFLYEQYF.

J is TRBJ1-1 and V is TRBV5-4, with TRBD1 identical over 7 bases. Germline lookup yields CDR1 SGHNT and CDR2 YYREEE (reference sequence). Trimming removed 4 bases from V and 3 bases from J; junction bases left unmatched: 12. The CDR3 extends over 16 amino acids. Here the CDR3 DNA reads TGTGCCAGCAGCCGGGACAGATCAACGGCTTACACTGAAGCTTTCTTT. Translating it yields CASSRDRSTAYTEAFF.

Only one count was recorded for this clone. V gene TRBV11-3 combines with J gene TRBJ2-7; possibly TRBD1 for D (7 bases). CDR3 length equals 16 residues. Germline CDR1 SGHNT, CDR2 YENEEA. V was shortened by 5 bases and J by 0 bases, with 17 bases between the two germline ends. This CDR3 is CASSVRGTADSYEQYF. DNA of the CDR3: TGTGCCAGCAGCGTCCGGGGGACAGCAGACTCCTACGAGCAGTACTTC.

V and J are TRBV19 and TRBJ2-3, with 9 bases that match TRBD1. The CDR3 is made up of 16 amino acids. The trim removed 5 bases at V and 3 bases at J, leaving 9 bases unmatched. Germline lookup yields CDR1 LNHDA and CDR2 SQIVND (reference sequence). This CDR3 is CASSGTGNLLTDTQYF. DNA of the CDR3: TGTGCCAGTAGTGGGACAGGGAACCTCCTTACAGATACGCAGTATTTT.

The V call is TRBV27, the J call TRBJ1-1; no clear D. Germline values: CDR1 MNHEY, CDR2 SMNVEV (reference sequence). The CDR3 covers 16 residues. V was pared by 4 bases and J by 5 bases, with 20 bases between. The DNA of the CDR3 is TGTGCCAGCAGTTATTCGTGGGGAGAACAAGGGACTGAAGCTTTCTTT. Translation gives CASSYSWGEQGTEAFF.

The chain combines TRBV4-1 with TRBJ2-6, with 7 bases identical to TRBD2. Looked up from germline, CDR1 is MGHRA and CDR2 is YSYEKL. V was pared by 6 bases and J by 0 bases, with 14 bases of the junction left unmatched. This CDR3 is built from 19 residues. CDR3 in amino acids: CASRRREGREDSGANVLTF. DNA of the CDR3: TGCGCCAGCAGACGACGAGAGGGACGGGAGGACTCTGGGGCCAACGTCCTGACTTTC.

This chain links TRBV15 with TRBJ2-7; a possible D gene is TRBD1 (6 bases). Trimming shortened V by 5 bases and J by 5 bases, and 13 bases separated the two germline ends. The CDR3 extends over 13 amino acids. In germline, CDR1 is LNHNV, CDR2 YYDKDF (reference sequence). The CDR3 coding sequence is TGTGCCACCAGCTTAGCCACAGGGAACGAGCAGTACTTC. Its translation is CATSLATGNEQYF.

Here the CDR3 reads CSVGGGLRTGELFF. The CDR3 region has the DNA TGCAGCGTTGGGGGGGGATTGCGAACCGGGGAGCTGTTTTTT. The genes are TRBV29-1 and TRBJ2-2, with 7 nucleotides matching TRBD2. J lost 5 bases, V lost 4 bases, and 7 bases had no gene match. CDR3 length: 14 amino acids. CDR1 SQVTM and CDR2 ANQGSEA come from the germline V gene.

V is TRBV9 and J is TRBJ2-2, with TRBD2 matching 11 bases. The CDR3 runs 18 residues. Trimming removed 0 bases from V and 1 base from J; junction bases left unmatched: 5. Germline CDR1 is SGDLS and CDR2 is YYNGEE. The CDR3, as DNA: TGTGCCAGCAGCGTAGAACTAGCGGGAGAGTTGAACACCGGGGAGCTGTTTTTT. Amino acid sequence: CASSVELAGELNTGELFF.

CDR3 sequence reads: CASNKGQSAREAFF. The CDR3 bases are TGTGCCAGCAATAAGGGACAGTCGGCACGGGAAGCTTTCTTT. This rearrangement joins TRBV5-6 to TRBJ1-1; 7 nucleotides align to TRBD1. Trimming took 6 bases from V and 8 from J; bases not matched to a gene: 13. CDR3 length: 14 amino acids. Looked up from germline, CDR1 is SGHDT and CDR2 is YYEEEE.

This chain uses TRBV4-1 with TRBJ2-7; a weak D match, TRBD2 (5 bases). CDR3 length: 15 amino acids. V dropped 4 bases and J dropped 3 bases, with 16 bases sitting between them. Germline V CDR1 and CDR2: MGHRA, YSYEKL. In nucleotides, the CDR3 is TGCGCCAGCAGCCCCCGCCGGGATTTTGACTACGAGCAGTACTTC. It encodes CASSPRRDFDYEQYF.

The chain couples TRBV6-4 to TRBJ1-5; possible D gene TRBD1, 6 bases. Trimming removed 6 bases at V and 6 bases at J, with 15 bases between. The CDR3 extends over 14 amino acids. The germline CDR1 and CDR2 sequences are MRHNA and SNTAGT. CDR3 DNA: TGTGCCAGCAGAAAGACAGGATGTGTTCAGCCCCAGCATTTT. Its translation is CASRKTGCVQPQHF.

V is TRBV7-9 and J is TRBJ2-1, with 9 bases fitting TRBD2. This CDR3 region has 15 residues. The trim removed 5 bases at V and 8 bases at J, leaving 10 bases unmatched. Per the germline V gene, CDR1 is SEHNR and CDR2 is FQNEAQ (reference sequence). The CDR3 nucleotides are TGTGCCAGCAGCGAAGGGGCGGGAGGGGTTGATGAGCAGTTCTTC. Amino acids: CASSEGAGGVDEQFF. The variable domain in full, with the rest retrieved from reference TRBV7-9 and TRBJ2-1, is DTGVSQNPRHKITKRGQNVTFRCDPISEHNRLYWYRQTLGQGPEFLTYFQNEAQLEKSRLLSDRFSAERPKGSFSTLEIQRTEQGDSAMYLCASSEGAGGVDEQFFGPGTRLTVL.

The chain has TRBV5-6 and TRBJ2-7; TRBD2 aligns across 7 bases. Germline V gene data show CDR1 as SGHDT and CDR2 as YYEEEE. This CDR3 has 13 residues. The junction had 8 bases not matched to a gene; V was cut back by 7 bases and J by 4 bases. CDR3 residues: CASAGEGVYEQYF. The CDR3 bases are TGTGCCAGCGCCGGGGAGGGAGTTTACGAGCAGTACTTC.

This chain joins TRBV28 and TRBJ2-7; D is undetermined. Germline assignment: CDR1 MDHEN and CDR2 SYDVKM. The CDR3 consists of 15 residues. V dropped 6 bases and J dropped 0 bases, with 15 bases sitting between them. The CDR3 sequence: CASRDGGGSSYEQYF. DNA of the CDR3: TGTGCCAGCAGAGACGGTGGCGGCAGCTCCTACGAGCAGTACTTC.

The rearrangement joins TRBV28 to TRBJ1-2; D remains unclear. The CDR3 is made up of 15 amino acids. Trimming stripped 4 bases from V and 8 bases from J, with 20 bases between. Germline V gene data show CDR1 as MDHEN and CDR2 as SYDVKM. The chain's CDR3 is CASSSWQGRLWGYTF. CDR3 bases: TGTGCCAGCAGTTCCTGGCAAGGGAGGCTGTGGGGCTACACCTTC.

The CDR3 reads CASSFGLAGADTQYF. CDR3 nucleotides: TGTGCCAGCAGCTTCGGACTAGCGGGGGCAGATACGCAGTATTTT. The chain couples TRBV9 to TRBJ2-3; TRBD2 matches at 13 bases. The junction had 3 bases not matched to a gene; V was cut back by 4 bases and J by 4 bases. Per germline, CDR1 SGDLS and CDR2 YYNGEE. This CDR3 is 15 amino acids long. Based on the CDR3 plus reference TRBV9 and TRBJ2-3, the full variable domain is DSGVTQTPKHLITATGQRVTLRCSPRSGDLSVYWYQQSLDQGLQFLIQYYNGEERAKGNILERFSAQQFPDLHSELNLSSLELGDSALYFCASSFGLAGADTQYFGPGTRLTVL.

The CDR3 nucleotides are TGTGCCAGCAGTCCACAGGGACCCTTCCCTAGCGGGAGGGTCGAGGATACGCAGTATTTT. Translation gives CASSPQGPFPSGRVEDTQYF. This chain uses TRBV28 with TRBJ2-3; 12 bases fit TRBD2. The germline V gene has CDR1 MDHEN and CDR2 SYDVKM. V gave up 5 bases and J gave up 6 bases; unmatched junction bases: 21. The CDR3 has 20 residues.

The CDR3 is CASSLSSGANVLTF. CDR3 coding DNA: TGTGCCAGCAGCTTATCATCTGGGGCCAACGTCCTGACTTTC. The chain couples TRBV11-2 to TRBJ2-6; D ambiguous. Trimming took off 2 bases at V and 1 base at J, with 3 bases between the two ends. Germline-derived CDR1 and CDR2 are SGHAT and FQNNGV. The CDR3 runs to 14 residues. The variable domain in full, completed from reference TRBV11-2 and TRBJ2-6, reads EAGVAQSPRYKIIEKRQSVAFWCNPISGHATLYWYQQILGQGPKLLIQFQNNGVVDDSQLPKDRFSAERLKGVDSTLKIQPAKLEDSAVYLCASSLSSGANVLTFGAGSRLTVL.

The chain links TRBV18 to TRBJ1-5; no reliable D call. The V gene lost 2 bases and the J gene lost 6 bases, with 17 bases spanning the gap. Per the germline V gene, CDR1 is KGHSH and CDR2 is LQKENI. The CDR3 loop spans 16 amino acids. CDR3 in DNA: TGTGCCAGCTCACCAGCCAGGCTTTCCCGGGGTCAGCCCCAGCATTTT. This translates into CASSPARLSRGQPQHF.

V usage is TRBV10-3 and J usage is TRBJ1-2; tentative D call: TRBD1 (5 bases). CDR1 is ENHRY, CDR2 SYGVKD, per germline. V lost 2 bases and J lost 2, with 6 bases in between. The CDR3 is made up of 13 amino acids. CDR3 residues: CAISEPGNYGYTF. Written as DNA, the CDR3 is TGTGCCATCAGTGAGCCAGGGAACTATGGCTACACCTTC.